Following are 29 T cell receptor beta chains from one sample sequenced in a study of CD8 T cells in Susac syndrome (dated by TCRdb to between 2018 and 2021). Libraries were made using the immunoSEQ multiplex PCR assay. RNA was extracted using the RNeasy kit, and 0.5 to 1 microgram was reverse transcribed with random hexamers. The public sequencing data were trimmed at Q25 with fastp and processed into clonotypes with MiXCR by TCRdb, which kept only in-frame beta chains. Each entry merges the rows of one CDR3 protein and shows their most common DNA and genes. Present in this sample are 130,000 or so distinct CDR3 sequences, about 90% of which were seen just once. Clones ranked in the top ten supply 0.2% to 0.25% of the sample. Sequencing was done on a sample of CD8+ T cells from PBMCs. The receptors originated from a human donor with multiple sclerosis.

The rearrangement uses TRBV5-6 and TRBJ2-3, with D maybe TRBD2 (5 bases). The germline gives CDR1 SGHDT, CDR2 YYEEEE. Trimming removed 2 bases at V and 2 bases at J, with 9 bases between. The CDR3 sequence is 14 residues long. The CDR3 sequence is CASSLYSDTDTQYF. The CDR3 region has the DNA TGTGCCAGCAGCTTATATAGCGACACAGATACGCAGTATTTT.

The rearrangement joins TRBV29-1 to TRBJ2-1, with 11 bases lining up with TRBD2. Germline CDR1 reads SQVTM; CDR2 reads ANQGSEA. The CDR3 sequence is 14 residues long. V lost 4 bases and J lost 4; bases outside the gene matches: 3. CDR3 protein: CSVVGTSGYNEQFF. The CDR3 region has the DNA TGCAGCGTTGTTGGGACTAGCGGTTACAATGAGCAGTTCTTC.

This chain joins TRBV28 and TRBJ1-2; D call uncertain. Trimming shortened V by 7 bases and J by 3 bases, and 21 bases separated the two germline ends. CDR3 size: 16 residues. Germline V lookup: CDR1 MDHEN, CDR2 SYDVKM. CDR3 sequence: CASTPARLTRDYGYTF. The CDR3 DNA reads TGTGCCAGCACTCCCGCGCGCCTGACGAGGGACTATGGCTACACCTTC.

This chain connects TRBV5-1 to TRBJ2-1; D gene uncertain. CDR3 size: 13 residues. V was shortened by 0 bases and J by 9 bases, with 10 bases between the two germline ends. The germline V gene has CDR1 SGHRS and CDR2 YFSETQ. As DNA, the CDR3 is TGCGCCAGCAGCTTGGCGGGTTCGCTTGAGCAGTTCTTC. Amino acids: CASSLAGSLEQFF.

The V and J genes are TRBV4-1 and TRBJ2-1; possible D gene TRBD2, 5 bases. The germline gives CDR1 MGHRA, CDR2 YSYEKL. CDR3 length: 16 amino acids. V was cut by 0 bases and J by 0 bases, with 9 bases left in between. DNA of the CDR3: TGCGCCAGCAGCCAAGAAGGACTGTCCTCCTACAATGAGCAGTTCTTC. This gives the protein CASSQEGLSSYNEQFF.

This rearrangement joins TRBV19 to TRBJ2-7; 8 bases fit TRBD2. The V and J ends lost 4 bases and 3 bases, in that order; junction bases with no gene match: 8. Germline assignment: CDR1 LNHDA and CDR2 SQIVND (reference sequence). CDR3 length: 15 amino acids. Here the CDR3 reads CASSTPLAEFYEQYF. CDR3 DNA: TGTGCCAGTAGTACACCACTAGCGGAGTTCTACGAGCAGTACTTC.

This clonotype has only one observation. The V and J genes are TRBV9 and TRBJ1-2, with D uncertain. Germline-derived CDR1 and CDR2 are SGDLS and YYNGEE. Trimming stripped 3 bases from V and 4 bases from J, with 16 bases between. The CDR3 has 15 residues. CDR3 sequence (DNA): TGTGCCAGCAGCGCTACTCCCGCGGAACGCTATGGCTACACCTTC. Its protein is CASSATPAERYGYTF.

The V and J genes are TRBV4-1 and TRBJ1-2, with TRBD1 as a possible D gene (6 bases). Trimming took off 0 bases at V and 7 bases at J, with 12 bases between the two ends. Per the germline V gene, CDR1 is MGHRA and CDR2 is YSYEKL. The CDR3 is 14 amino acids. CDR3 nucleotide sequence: TGCGCCAGCAGCCAAGATGACCTACAGGGTGGCTACACCTTC. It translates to CASSQDDLQGGYTF.

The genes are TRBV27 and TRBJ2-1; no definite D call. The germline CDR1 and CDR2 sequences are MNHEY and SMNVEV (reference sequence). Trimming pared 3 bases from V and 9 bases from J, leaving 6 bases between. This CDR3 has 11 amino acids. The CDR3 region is CASSFGLEQFF. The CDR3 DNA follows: TGTGCCAGCAGTTTCGGGCTTGAGCAGTTCTTC.

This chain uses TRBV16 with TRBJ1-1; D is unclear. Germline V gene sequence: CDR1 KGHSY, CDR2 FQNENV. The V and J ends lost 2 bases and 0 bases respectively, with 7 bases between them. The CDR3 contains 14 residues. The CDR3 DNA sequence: TGTGCCAGCAGCCAACGAAGGTTGAACACTGAAGCTTTCTTT. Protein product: CASSQRRLNTEAFF.

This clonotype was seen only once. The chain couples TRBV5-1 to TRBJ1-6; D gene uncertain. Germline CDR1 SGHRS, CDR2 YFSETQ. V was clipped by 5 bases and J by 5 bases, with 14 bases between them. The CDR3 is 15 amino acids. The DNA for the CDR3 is TGCGCCAGCAGATGGGGTAGTTATAATAATTCACCCCTCCACTTT. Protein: CASRWGSYNNSPLHF.

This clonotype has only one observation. The CDR3 reads CASKKPDPNNEQFF. DNA for the CDR3: TGTGCCAGCAAGAAGCCAGATCCTAACAATGAGCAGTTCTTC. J is TRBJ2-1 and V is TRBV28; D uncertain. Trimming left V 7 bases short and J 5 bases short, with 15 bases between. CDR3 size: 14 residues. Germline loops: CDR1 MDHEN, CDR2 SYDVKM.

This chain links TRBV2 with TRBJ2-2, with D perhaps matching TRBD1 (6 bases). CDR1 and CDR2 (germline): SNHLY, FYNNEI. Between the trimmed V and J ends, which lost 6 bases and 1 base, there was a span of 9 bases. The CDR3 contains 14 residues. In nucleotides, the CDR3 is TGTGCCAGCAGCACAGGGTGGAACACCGGGGAGCTGTTTTTT. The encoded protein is CASSTGWNTGELFF.

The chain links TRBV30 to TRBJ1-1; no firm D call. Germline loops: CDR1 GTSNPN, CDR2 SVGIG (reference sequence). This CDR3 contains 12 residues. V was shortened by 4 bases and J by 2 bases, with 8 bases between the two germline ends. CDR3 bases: TGTGCCTGGACCGACATTAACACTGAAGCTTTCTTT. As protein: CAWTDINTEAFF.

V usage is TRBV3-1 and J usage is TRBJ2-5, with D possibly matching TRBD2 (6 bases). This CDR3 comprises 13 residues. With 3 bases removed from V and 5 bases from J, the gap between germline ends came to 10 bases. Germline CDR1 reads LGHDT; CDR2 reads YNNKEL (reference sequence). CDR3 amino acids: CASSQNSGETQYF. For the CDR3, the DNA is TGTGCCAGCAGCCAGAATAGCGGCGAGACCCAGTACTTC.

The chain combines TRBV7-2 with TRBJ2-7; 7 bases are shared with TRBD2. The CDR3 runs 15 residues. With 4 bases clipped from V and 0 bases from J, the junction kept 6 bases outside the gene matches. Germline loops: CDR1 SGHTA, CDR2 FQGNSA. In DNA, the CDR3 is TGTGCCAGCAGCTACGGGGAGGGGTCCTCCTACGAGCAGTACTTC. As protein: CASSYGEGSSYEQYF.

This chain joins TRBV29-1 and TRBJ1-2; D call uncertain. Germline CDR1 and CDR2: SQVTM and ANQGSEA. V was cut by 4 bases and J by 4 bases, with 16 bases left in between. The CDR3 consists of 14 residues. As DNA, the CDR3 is TGCAGCGTTGGGGGAGCAGGATCGGCCTATGGCTACACCTTC. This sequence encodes CSVGGAGSAYGYTF. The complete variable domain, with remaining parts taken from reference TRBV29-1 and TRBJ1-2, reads SAVISQKPSRDICQRGTSLTIQCQVDSQVTMMFWYRQQPGQSLTLIATANQGSEATYESGFVIDKFPISRPNLTFSTLTVSNMSPEDSSIYLCSVGGAGSAYGYTFGSGTRLTVV.

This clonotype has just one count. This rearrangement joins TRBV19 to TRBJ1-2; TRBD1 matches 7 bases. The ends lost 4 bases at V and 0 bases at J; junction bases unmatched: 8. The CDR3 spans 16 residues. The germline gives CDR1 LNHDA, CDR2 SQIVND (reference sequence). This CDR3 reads CASSTYPGTANYGYTF. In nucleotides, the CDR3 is TGTGCCAGTAGTACCTACCCCGGGACAGCTAACTATGGCTACACCTTC.

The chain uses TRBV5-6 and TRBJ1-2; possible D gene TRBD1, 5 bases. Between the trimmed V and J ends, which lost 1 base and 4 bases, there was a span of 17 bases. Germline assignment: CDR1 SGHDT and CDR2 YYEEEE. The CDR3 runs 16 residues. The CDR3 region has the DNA TGTGCCAGCAGCTTGTTGGGGGGGGACGTTTTCTATGGCTACACCTTC. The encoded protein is CASSLLGGDVFYGYTF.

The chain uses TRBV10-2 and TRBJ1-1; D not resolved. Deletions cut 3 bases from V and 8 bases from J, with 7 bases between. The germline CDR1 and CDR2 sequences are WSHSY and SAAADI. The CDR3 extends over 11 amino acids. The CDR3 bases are TGCGCCAGCAGTGATGTCGCCGAAGCTTTCTTT. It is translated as CASSDVAEAFF.

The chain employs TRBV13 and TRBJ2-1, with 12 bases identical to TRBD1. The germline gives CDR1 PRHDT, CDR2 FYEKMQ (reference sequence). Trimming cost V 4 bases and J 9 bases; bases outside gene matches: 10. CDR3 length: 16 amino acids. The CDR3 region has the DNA TGTGCCAGCAGCTCTTCCGGGACAGGGGGCGAATCTGAGCAGTTCTTC. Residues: CASSSSGTGGESEQFF.

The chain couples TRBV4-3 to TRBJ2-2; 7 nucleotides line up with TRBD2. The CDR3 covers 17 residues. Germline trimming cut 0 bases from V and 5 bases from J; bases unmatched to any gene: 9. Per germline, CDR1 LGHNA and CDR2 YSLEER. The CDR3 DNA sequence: TGCGCCAGCAGCCAAGATCCCGCGGGAGCTGAAACCGGGGAGCTGTTTTTT. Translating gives CASSQDPAGAETGELFF.

The CDR3 reads CATSGTGYNEQFF. The CDR3 nucleotides read TGTGCCACCTCCGGGACAGGCTACAATGAGCAGTTCTTC. The V and J genes are TRBV24-1 and TRBJ2-1, with 8 bases fitting TRBD1. This CDR3 comprises 13 residues. Germline CDR1 reads KGHDR; CDR2 reads SFDVKD. Unmatched junction bases numbered 3, after V lost 9 bases and J lost 3 bases.

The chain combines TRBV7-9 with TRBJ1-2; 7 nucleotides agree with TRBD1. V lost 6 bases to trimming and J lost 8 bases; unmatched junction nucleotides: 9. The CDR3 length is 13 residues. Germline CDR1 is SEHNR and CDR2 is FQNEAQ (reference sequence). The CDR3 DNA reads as TGTGCCAGCAGGCTCACAGGGGAGGGAGGCTACACCTTC. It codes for CASRLTGEGGYTF.

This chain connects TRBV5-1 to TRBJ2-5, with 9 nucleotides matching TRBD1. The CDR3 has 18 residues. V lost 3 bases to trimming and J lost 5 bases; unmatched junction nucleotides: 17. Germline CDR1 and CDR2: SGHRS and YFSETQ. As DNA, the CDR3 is TGCGCCAGCAGCTCCCCAATGACAGGGGGTAGGAGGGAGGAGACCCAGTACTTC. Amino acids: CASSSPMTGGRREETQYF.

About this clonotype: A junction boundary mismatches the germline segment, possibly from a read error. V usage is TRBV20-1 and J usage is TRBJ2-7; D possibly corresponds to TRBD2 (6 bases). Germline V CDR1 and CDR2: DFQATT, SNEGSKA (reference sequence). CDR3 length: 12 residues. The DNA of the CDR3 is TGCAGTGCTAGAGGGGACTTCTACGGGCAGTACTTC. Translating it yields CSARGDFYGQYF.

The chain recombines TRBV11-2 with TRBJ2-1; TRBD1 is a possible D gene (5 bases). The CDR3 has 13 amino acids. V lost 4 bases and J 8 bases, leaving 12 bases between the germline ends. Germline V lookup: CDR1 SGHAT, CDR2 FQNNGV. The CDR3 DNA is TGTGCCAGCAGCTCTCAGGGCATCCATGAGCAGTTCTTC. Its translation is CASSSQGIHEQFF.

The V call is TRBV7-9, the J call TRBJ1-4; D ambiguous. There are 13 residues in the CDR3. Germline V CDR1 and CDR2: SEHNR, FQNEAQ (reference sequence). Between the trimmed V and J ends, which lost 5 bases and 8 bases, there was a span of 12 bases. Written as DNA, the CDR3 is TGTGCCAGCAGCGCAGGAGGAGAGGAAAAACTGTTTTTT. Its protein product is CASSAGGEEKLFF.

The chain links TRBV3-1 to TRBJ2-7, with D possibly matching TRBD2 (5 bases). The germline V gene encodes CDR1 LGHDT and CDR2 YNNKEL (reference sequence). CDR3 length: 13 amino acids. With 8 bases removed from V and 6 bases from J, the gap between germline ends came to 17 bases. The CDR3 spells CASLDSAFAEQYF. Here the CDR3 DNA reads TGTGCCAGCCTGGACTCCGCGTTCGCCGAGCAGTACTTC.